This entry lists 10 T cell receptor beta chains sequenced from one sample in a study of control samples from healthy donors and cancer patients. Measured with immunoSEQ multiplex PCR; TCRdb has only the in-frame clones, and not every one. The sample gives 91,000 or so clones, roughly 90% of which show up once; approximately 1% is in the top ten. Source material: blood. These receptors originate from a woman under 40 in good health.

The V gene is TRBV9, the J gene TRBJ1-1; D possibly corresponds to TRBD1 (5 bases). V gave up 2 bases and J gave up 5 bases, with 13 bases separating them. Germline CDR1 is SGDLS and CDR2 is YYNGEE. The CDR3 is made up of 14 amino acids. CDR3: CASSVTDSGTEAFF. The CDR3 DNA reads TGTGCCAGCAGCGTGACAGACTCGGGGACTGAAGCTTTCTTT. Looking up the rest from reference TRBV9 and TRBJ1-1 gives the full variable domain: DSGVTQTPKHLITATGQRVTLRCSPRSGDLSVYWYQQSLDQGLQFLIQYYNGEERAKGNILERFSAQQFPDLHSELNLSSLELGDSALYFCASSVTDSGTEAFFGQGTRLTVV.

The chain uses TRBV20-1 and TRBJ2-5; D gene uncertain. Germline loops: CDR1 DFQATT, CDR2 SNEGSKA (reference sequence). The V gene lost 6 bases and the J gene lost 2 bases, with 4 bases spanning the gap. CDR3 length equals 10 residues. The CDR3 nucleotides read TGCAGTGCGCCACAAGAGACCCAGTACTTC. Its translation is CSAPQETQYF.

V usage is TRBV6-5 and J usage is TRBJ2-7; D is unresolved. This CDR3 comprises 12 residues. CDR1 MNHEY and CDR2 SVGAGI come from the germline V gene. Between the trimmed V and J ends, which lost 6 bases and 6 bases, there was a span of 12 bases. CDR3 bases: TGTGCCAGCAGCTCCCCGATCTTCGAGCAGTACTTC. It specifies CASSSPIFEQYF.

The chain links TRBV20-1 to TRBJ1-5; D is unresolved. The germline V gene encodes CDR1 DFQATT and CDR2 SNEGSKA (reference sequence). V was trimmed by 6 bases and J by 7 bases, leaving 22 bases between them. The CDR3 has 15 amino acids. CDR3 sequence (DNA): TGCAGTGCGAGTGACGCGAGACGTGAAGGACAGCCCCAGCATTTT. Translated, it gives CSASDARREGQPQHF.

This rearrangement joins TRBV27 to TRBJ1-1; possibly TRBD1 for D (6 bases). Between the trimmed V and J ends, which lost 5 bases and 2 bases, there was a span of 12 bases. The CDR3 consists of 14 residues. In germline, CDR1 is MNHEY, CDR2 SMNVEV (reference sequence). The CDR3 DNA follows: TGTGCCAGCAGTCGCAGGGGTGTCAACACTGAAGCTTTCTTT. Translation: CASSRRGVNTEAFF.

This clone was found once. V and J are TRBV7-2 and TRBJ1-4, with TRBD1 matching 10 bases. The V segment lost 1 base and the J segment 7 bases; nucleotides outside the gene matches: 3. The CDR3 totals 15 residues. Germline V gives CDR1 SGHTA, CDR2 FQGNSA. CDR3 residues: CASSLGGQGSEKLFF. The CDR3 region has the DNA TGTGCCAGCAGCTTAGGGGGACAGGGGTCTGAAAAACTGTTTTTT.

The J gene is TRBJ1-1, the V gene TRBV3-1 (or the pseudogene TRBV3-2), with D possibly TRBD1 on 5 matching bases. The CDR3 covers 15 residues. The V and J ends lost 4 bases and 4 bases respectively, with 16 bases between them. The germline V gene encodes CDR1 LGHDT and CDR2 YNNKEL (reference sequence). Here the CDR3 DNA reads TGTGCCAGCAGCCCCAACCGTGGGGGGGGCACTGAAGCTTTCTTT. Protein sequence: CASSPNRGGGTEAFF.

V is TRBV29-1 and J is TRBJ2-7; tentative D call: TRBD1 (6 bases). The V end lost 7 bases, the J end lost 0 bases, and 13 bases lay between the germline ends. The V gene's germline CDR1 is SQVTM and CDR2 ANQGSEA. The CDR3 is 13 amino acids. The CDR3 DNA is TGCAGCGGCGTAGGCAGGGGCTCCTACGAGCAGTACTTC. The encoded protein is CSGVGRGSYEQYF.

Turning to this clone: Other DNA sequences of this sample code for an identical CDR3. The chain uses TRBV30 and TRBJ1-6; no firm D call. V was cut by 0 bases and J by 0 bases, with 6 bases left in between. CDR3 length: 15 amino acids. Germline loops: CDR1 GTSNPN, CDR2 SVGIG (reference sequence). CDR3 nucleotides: TGTGCCTGGAGTGTACTGAGCTCCTATAATTCACCCCTCCACTTT. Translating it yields CAWSVLSSYNSPLHF. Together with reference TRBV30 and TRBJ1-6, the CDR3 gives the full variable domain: SQTIHQWPATLVQPVGSPLSLECTVEGTSNPNLYWYRQAAGRGLQLLFYSVGIGQISSEVPQNLSASRPQDRQFILSSKKLLLSDSGFYLCAWSVLSSYNSPLHFGNGTRLTVT.

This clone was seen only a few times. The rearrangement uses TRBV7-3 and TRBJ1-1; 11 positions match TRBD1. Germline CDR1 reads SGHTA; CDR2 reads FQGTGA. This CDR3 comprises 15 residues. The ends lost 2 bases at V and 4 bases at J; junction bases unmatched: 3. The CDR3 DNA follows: TGTGCCAGCAGCTTACAGGGGACAGGGGGCACTGAAGCTTTCTTT. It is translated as CASSLQGTGGTEAFF.